This is a list of T cell receptor beta chains from one sample in a study of radiotherapy plus CTLA-4 blockade in lung cancer. The repertoire was sequenced with immunoSEQ multiplex PCR; TCRdb's copy has only in-frame clones and lacks some. In the table there are around 100,000 clones, roughly 74% of which are singletons. The sequenced sample was peripheral blood, obtained from a patient treated with radiotherapy plus ipilimumab. These receptors all come from a human donor with non-small cell lung cancer who had a partial response to radiotherapy plus ipilimumab. Some clones in this sample may be carry-over from other donors' samples. The conserved cysteine and the conserved F or W are not part of the CDR3 here. Each record gives: V gene, J gene, CDR3 protein.

V: TRBV19
J: TRBJ2-7
CDR3: ASSITSSNEQY

V: TRBV19
J: TRBJ1-2
CDR3: ASSIARNYGYT

V: TRBV4-1
J: TRBJ1-1
CDR3: ASSQDAWGAPLNTEAF

V: TRBV7-2
J: TRBJ2-1
CDR3: ASSLGPSAAYNEQF

V: TRBV6-1
J: TRBJ2-7
CDR3: ASSADRFPYEQY

V: TRBV4-3
J: TRBJ2-1
CDR3: ASSQDRRREQF

V: TRBV15
J: TRBJ1-5
CDR3: ATSVDRVQQPQH

V: TRBV5-6
J: TRBJ2-5
CDR3: ASSGRGSGETQY

V: TRBV10-1
J: TRBJ2-3
CDR3: ASSGQGTDTQY

V: TRBV14
J: TRBJ2-3
CDR3: ASSPSSSGITDTQY

V: TRBV27
J: TRBJ2-7
CDR3: ASKTAGQITYEQY

V: TRBV28
J: TRBJ1-5
CDR3: ASSPHTGDQPQH

V: TRBV25-1
J: TRBJ2-7
CDR3: ASSEYGGQGGTYYEQY

V: TRBV28
J: TRBJ1-2
CDR3: ASSLPDYGYT

V: TRBV10-1
J: TRBJ2-3
CDR3: ASSESGPPGDTQY

V: TRBV28
J: TRBJ1-1
CDR3: ASSPQQGTGTEAF

V: TRBV7-2
J: TRBJ1-1
CDR3: ASSLDRFTEAF

V: TRBV4-2
J: TRBJ2-5
CDR3: ASSQRYGGAETQY

V: TRBV2
J: TRBJ2-2
CDR3: ASSVTVGTGELF

V: TRBV6-5
J: TRBJ2-5
CDR3: ASRQAGGLKETQY

V: TRBV4-2
J: TRBJ2-2
CDR3: ASSQEPGGANTGELF

V: TRBV6-6
J: TRBJ2-1
CDR3: ASSYWGGGVDEQF

V: TRBV28
J: TRBJ2-1
CDR3: ASSRAGVPVSEQF